This TCR beta chain came from a study of shared clonotypes between healthy human individuals. Trimming removed 2 bases at V and 1 base at J, with 6 bases between. CDR3 size: 13 residues. CDR1 and CDR2 (germline): SGHRS, YFSETQ. Data came from immunoSEQ multiplex PCR; TCRdb stores just in-frame clones and leaves some out. The data hold about 2.3 million clones, with 93% observed a single time. Turning to this clone: What it binds is unknown.

Study-level findings and limits: Clonotype sharing levels among donors were expected to vary with sequencing depth. It was observed that roughly 5.5% of naive CD4 clonotypes were shared across four donors. Non-shared clonotypes had lower generation probabilities than clonotypes shared by all four sorted-subset donors.

V gene TRBV5-1 combines with J gene TRBJ2-5; D unresolved. The receptor was derived from a man between 18 and 35 years old in good health. Some clones in this sample may be carry-over from other donors' samples. The sample consisted of naive CD4+ T cells from PBMCs. The subset denotes: CD45RA+ positively selected. The CDR3 nucleotides read TGCGCCAGCAGCTTCGCCAGCCAAGAGACCCAGTACTTC. It translates to CASSFASQETQYF.